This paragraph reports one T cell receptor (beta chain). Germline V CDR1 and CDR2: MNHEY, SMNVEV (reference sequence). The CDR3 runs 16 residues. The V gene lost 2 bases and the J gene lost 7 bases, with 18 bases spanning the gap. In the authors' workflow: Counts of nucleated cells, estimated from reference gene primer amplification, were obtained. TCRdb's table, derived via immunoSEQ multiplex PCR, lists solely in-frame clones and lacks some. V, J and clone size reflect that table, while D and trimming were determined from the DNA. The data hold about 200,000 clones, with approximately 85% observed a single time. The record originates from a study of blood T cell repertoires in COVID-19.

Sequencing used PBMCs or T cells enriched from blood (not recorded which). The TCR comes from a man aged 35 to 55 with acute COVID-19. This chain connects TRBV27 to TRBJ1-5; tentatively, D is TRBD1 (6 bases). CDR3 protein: CASSLRGQQGQQPQHF. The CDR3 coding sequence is TGTGCCAGCAGTTTACGGGGCCAACAGGGCCAGCAGCCCCAGCATTTT.